Following are 14 T cell receptor beta chains from one sample sequenced in a study of cytomegalovirus exposure and HLA in healthy donors. 60 Vbeta and 13 Jbeta primers were used in PCR. Data came from immunoSEQ multiplex PCR; TCRdb stores just in-frame clones and leaves some out. This table has 200,000 to 300,000 clones, approximately 84% appearing once. The specimen sequenced was PBMCs. These receptors were collected from a girl aged 2-15 years in good health and CMV-seronegative.

The rearrangement joins TRBV7-3 to TRBJ2-3; 8 nucleotides align to TRBD2. Germline assignment: CDR1 SGHTA and CDR2 FQGTGA. This CDR3 is built from 16 residues. V dropped 6 bases and J dropped 2; count of bases not matched to a gene: 10. The CDR3 loop reads CASRSGLRGDTDTQYF. CDR3 in DNA: TGTGCCAGCAGGTCGGGGTTGCGGGGGGACACAGATACGCAGTATTTT. Filled out from reference TRBV7-3 and TRBJ2-3, the complete variable domain reads GAGVSQTPSNKVTEKGKYVELRCDPISGHTALYWYRQSLGQGPEFLIYFQGTGAADDSGLPNDRFFAVRPEGSVSTLKIQRTERGDSAVYLCASRSGLRGDTDTQYFGPGTRLTVL.

This chain links TRBV18 with TRBJ2-3; 10 bases align to TRBD2. The length of the CDR3 is 20 residues. V lost 3 bases and J lost 1; bases outside the gene matches: 16. The germline V gene has CDR1 KGHSH and CDR2 LQKENI. For the CDR3, the DNA is TGTGCCAGCTCACCCACGTTCCTAGCGGGAGTCGGAAGAGGCACAGATACGCAGTATTTT. Protein: CASSPTFLAGVGRGTDTQYF.

The gene calls are TRBV5-1 and TRBJ1-2, with 7 bases lining up with TRBD1. This CDR3 has 15 residues. Germline V gene data show CDR1 as SGHRS and CDR2 as YFSETQ. The trim removed 4 bases at V and 0 bases at J, leaving 6 bases unmatched. The CDR3 sequence: CASSRGQSTNYGYTF. In DNA, the CDR3 is TGCGCCAGCAGCAGGGGACAGTCCACTAACTATGGCTACACCTTC.

The chain combines TRBV10-3 with TRBJ1-1, with 11 nucleotides matching TRBD1. Germline lookup yields CDR1 ENHRY and CDR2 SYGVKD. There are 15 residues in the CDR3. V shed 3 bases, J shed 5 bases, and the junction held 5 bases outside the gene matches. The CDR3 bases are TGTGCCATCAGTGAACGGGACAGGGGGAGAACTGAAGCTTTCTTT. Protein sequence: CAISERDRGRTEAFF.

J is TRBJ2-3 and V is TRBV4-1, with D maybe TRBD1 (6 bases). Germline CDR1 and CDR2: MGHRA and YSYEKL. The CDR3 runs to 15 residues. The ends were cut back, 1 base at V and 4 bases at J, with 12 bases in the middle. The chain's CDR3 is CASSQVQGKADTQYF. The CDR3 region has the DNA TGCGCCAGCAGCCAAGTCCAGGGGAAGGCAGATACGCAGTATTTT.

V is TRBV7-9 and J is TRBJ1-3, with TRBD1 matching over 7 bases. CDR1 and CDR2 from the germline V gene are SEHNR and FQNEAQ (reference sequence). The CDR3 consists of 14 residues. J was trimmed by 2 bases and V by 4 bases; bases with no gene match: 2. DNA of the CDR3: TGTGCCAGCAGCTCGACAGGGACTGGAAACACCATATATTTT. Its translation: CASSSTGTGNTIYF.

The chain employs TRBV6-1 and TRBJ2-3, with D tentatively TRBD2 (6 bases). The CDR3 contains 15 residues. Germline loops: CDR1 MNHNS, CDR2 SASEGT. Trimming took 1 base from V and 1 from J, leaving 9 bases between them. CDR3 DNA: TGTGCCAGCAGTGAAGGCGGGGAACGCACAGATACGCAGTATTTT. It specifies CASSEGGERTDTQYF.

The chain links TRBV2 to TRBJ2-5; D possibly corresponds to TRBD2 (7 bases). Germline loops: CDR1 SNHLY, CDR2 FYNNEI. This CDR3 has 14 residues. The V gene lost 6 bases and the J gene lost 4 bases, with 15 bases spanning the gap. The CDR3 DNA sequence: TGTGCCAGCAGGAAGGGGGACTACCGAGAGACCCAGTACTTC. Amino acids: CASRKGDYRETQYF.

This chain joins TRBV7-9 and TRBJ1-2; TRBD1 matches at 11 bases. The CDR3 has 18 amino acids. Germline V gene sequence: CDR1 SEHNR, CDR2 FQNEAQ (reference sequence). The trim removed 2 bases at V and 4 bases at J, leaving 12 bases unmatched. The CDR3 sequence: CASSLLASDRGQGYGYTF. Written as DNA, the CDR3 is TGTGCCAGCAGCTTACTAGCCTCGGACAGGGGGCAGGGCTATGGCTACACCTTC.

The rearrangement links TRBV12-5 to TRBJ2-7, with 10 nucleotides matching TRBD1. Germline V gives CDR1 LGHNT, CDR2 FRNRAP. The CDR3 extends over 15 amino acids. The trim removed 0 bases at V and 6 bases at J, leaving 5 bases unmatched. CDR3: CASGLVATGGGEQYF. In DNA, the CDR3 is TGTGCTAGTGGTTTGGTGGCGACAGGGGGCGGCGAGCAGTACTTC.

V and J are TRBV11-2 and TRBJ1-1; the D gene is possibly TRBD1 (6 bases). Germline V gene data show CDR1 as SGHAT and CDR2 as FQNNGV. Trimming pared 4 bases from V and 0 bases from J, leaving 9 bases between. The CDR3 consists of 14 residues. The CDR3 spells CASSSTGLNTEAFF. The CDR3 coding sequence is TGTGCCAGCAGCTCGACAGGATTGAACACTGAAGCTTTCTTT.

This chain joins TRBV5-4 and TRBJ2-5; 9 positions match TRBD2. The DNA end favors TRBJ2-7, so the J call may be wrong. This CDR3 has 16 amino acids. Germline values: CDR1 SGHNT, CDR2 YYREEE (reference sequence). The DNA of the CDR3 is TGTGCCAGCAGCTCATCACGCGGGGGGGACCGCTACGAGCAGTACTTC. Translating it yields CASSSSRGGDRYEQYF.

The chain links TRBV18 to TRBJ2-1, with D possibly being TRBD2 (6 bases). The CDR3 loop spans 13 amino acids. Looked up from germline, CDR1 is KGHSH and CDR2 is LQKENI. With 3 bases removed from V and 9 bases from J, the gap between germline ends came to 12 bases. CDR3 loop: CASSPPTSFEQFF. As DNA, the CDR3 is TGTGCCAGCTCACCCCCAACTAGCTTTGAGCAGTTCTTC.

The rearrangement joins TRBV7-9 to TRBJ2-3; a weak D match, TRBD2 (6 bases). This CDR3 region has 18 residues. Trimming left V 5 bases short and J 2 bases short, with 23 bases between. Germline V lookup: CDR1 SEHNR, CDR2 FQNEAQ (reference sequence). CDR3 amino acids: CASSRILPGWGDTDTQYF. The CDR3 DNA reads TGTGCCAGCAGCCGAATCCTCCCTGGCTGGGGGGACACAGATACGCAGTATTTT.